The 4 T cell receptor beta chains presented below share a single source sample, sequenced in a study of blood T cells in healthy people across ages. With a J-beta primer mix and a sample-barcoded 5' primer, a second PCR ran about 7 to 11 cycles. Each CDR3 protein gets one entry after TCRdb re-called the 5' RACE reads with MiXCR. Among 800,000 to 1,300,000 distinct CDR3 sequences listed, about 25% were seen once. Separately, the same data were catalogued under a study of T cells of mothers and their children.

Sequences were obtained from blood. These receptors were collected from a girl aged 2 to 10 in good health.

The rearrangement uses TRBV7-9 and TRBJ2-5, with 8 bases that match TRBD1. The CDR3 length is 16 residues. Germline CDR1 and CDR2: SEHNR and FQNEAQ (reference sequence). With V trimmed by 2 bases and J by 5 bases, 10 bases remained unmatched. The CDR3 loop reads CASSLFGDRLEETQYF. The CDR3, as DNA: TGTGCCAGCAGCTTATTTGGGGACAGGCTAGAGGAGACCCAGTACTTC.

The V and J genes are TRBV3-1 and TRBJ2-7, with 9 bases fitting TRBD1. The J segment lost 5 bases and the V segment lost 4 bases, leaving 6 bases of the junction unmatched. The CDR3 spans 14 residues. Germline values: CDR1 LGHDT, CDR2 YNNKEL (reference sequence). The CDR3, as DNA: TGTGCCAGCAGCCCGACGACAGGGGGGAACGAGCAGTACTTC. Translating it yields CASSPTTGGNEQYF.

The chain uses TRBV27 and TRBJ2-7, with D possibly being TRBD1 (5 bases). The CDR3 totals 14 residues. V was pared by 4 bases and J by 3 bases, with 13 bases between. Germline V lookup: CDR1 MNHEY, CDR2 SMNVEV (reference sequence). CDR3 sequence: CASSSSGYDYEQYF. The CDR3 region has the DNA TGTGCCAGCAGTTCATCAGGGTACGACTACGAGCAGTACTTC.

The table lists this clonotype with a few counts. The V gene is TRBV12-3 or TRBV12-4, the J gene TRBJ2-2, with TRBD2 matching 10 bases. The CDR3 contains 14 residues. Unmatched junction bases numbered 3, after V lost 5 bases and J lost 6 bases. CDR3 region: CASSPGTSAGELFF. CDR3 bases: TGTGCCAGCAGTCCGGGGACTAGCGCCGGGGAGCTGTTTTTT.